This T cell receptor beta chain originates from a study of blood T cell repertoires in COVID-19. The method was immunoSEQ multiplex PCR; TCRdb's version includes in-frame clones alone and lacks a portion of them. This table holds some 210,000 clones, 90% to 95% found once. Specimen: peripheral blood. This receptor was identified in a man aged 55 to 70 with COVID-19, enrolled during active disease.

CDR3 in DNA: TGTGCCAGCAGTTCCAAACTAGCGCACCAAGAGACCCAGTACTTC. This gives the protein CASSSKLAHQETQYF. The V and J genes are TRBV27 and TRBJ2-5, with 7 bases identical to TRBD2. The V and J ends lost 4 bases and 0 bases, in that order; junction bases with no gene match: 5. Germline assignment: CDR1 MNHEY and CDR2 SMNVEV (reference sequence). This CDR3 is built from 15 residues.